These 7 T cell receptor beta chains were all obtained from the same sample, sequenced in a study of siplizumab effects on memory and regulatory T cells. Profiled with immunoSEQ multiplex PCR; TCRdb holds only in-frame clones, not every one. The sample has some 73,000 clones; just over 90% are singletons. Sequencing used CD8+ T cells sorted from blood. The receptors were sampled from a human donor in good health.

The chain has TRBV5-6 and TRBJ1-6; D not resolved. V lost 4 bases, J lost 5 bases, and 13 bases lay in between. This CDR3 is 15 amino acids long. The germline CDR1 and CDR2 sequences are SGHDT and YYEEEE. CDR3: CASSRVVGDNSPLHF. The DNA of the CDR3 is TGTGCCAGCAGCCGAGTTGTGGGCGATAATTCACCCCTCCACTTT.

As for this clone: It may be a read error: a sequence one base away is much more abundant. The chain carries TRBV5-1 and TRBJ1-1; 7 nucleotides align to TRBD1. The CDR3 sequence is 14 residues long. Germline CDR1 reads SGHRS; CDR2 reads YFSETQ. The V segment lost 3 bases and the J segment 2 bases; nucleotides outside the gene matches: 4. CDR3 region: CASSSTGINTEAFF. In DNA, the CDR3 is TGCGCCAGCAGCTCGACAGGGATCAACACTGAAGCTTTCTTT.

The chain joins TRBV18 to TRBJ1-2; a possible D gene is TRBD1 (5 bases). The CDR3 consists of 15 residues. The V gene's germline CDR1 is KGHSH and CDR2 LQKENI. Trimming removed 3 bases at V and 3 bases at J, with 14 bases between. The CDR3 protein is CASSPLGQADYGYTF. The CDR3 DNA sequence: TGTGCCAGCTCACCGTTGGGGCAGGCGGACTATGGCTACACCTTC.

This clone has a single count. The rearrangement uses TRBV11-2 and TRBJ1-2, with D perhaps TRBD1 (5 bases). V lost 2 bases and J lost 7, with 14 bases in between. The length of the CDR3 is 14 residues. Germline assignment: CDR1 SGHAT and CDR2 FQNNGV. The CDR3 DNA reads as TGTGCCAGCAGCTTACCTGGGGGGTGGATTGGCTACACCTTC. This encodes CASSLPGGWIGYTF.

The chain joins TRBV7-7 to TRBJ2-1; D uncertain. From germline, CDR1 is SSHAT and CDR2 FNYEAQ (reference sequence). V was shortened by 5 bases and J by 0 bases, with 11 bases between the two germline ends. The CDR3 totals 15 residues. CDR3 in amino acids: CASSAQLLSYNEQFF. The CDR3 DNA reads as TGTGCCAGCAGCGCACAATTACTCTCCTACAATGAGCAGTTCTTC.

The genes are TRBV11-2 and TRBJ1-2; 9 positions match TRBD1. The CDR3 totals 14 residues. Germline V gene data show CDR1 as SGHAT and CDR2 as FQNNGV. V dropped 1 base and J dropped 6; count of bases not matched to a gene: 3. This CDR3 is CASSLGGTGHGYTF. Written as DNA, the CDR3 is TGTGCCAGCAGCTTAGGAGGGACAGGGCATGGCTACACCTTC.

CDR3 coding DNA: TGTGCCAGCAGTTACTCGCAGAGTGTAGGCTACACCTTC. This codes for CASSYSQSVGYTF. This chain links TRBV6-5 with TRBJ1-2, with D unclear. Between the trimmed V and J ends, which lost 0 bases and 8 bases, there was a span of 10 bases. Per germline, CDR1 MNHEY and CDR2 SVGAGI. CDR3 size: 13 residues.